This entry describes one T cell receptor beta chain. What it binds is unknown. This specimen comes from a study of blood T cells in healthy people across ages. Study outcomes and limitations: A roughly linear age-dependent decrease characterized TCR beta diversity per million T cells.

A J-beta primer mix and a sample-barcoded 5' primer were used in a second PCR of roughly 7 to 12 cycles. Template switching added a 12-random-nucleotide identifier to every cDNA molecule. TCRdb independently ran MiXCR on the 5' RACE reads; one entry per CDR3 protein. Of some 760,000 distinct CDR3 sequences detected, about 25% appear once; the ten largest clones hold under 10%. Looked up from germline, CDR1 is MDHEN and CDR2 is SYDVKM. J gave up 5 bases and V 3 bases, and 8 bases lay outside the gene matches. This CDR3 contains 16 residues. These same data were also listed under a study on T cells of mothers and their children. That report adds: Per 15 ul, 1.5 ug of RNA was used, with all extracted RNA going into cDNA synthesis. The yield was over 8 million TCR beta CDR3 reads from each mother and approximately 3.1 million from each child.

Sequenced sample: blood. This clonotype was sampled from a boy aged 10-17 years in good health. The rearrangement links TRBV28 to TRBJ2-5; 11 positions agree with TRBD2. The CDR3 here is CASSLTSGTAWETQYF. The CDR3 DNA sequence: TGTGCCAGCAGTTTGACTAGCGGGACCGCCTGGGAGACCCAGTACTTC. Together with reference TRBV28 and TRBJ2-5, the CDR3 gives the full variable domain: DVKVTQSSRYLVKRTGEKVFLECVQDMDHENMFWYRQDPGLGLRLIYFSYDVKMKEKGDIPEGYSVSREKKERFSLILESASTNQTSMYLCASSLTSGTAWETQYFGPGTRLLVL.